Sequencing of this T cell receptor (beta chain) was carried out in a study of blood T cell repertoires in COVID-19 (TCRdb year 2020). About the investigation overall: Samples covering the acute and convalescent phases of COVID-19 were provided by collaborators in the United States, Italy and Spain. Samples came from the ongoing ImmuneRACE study (first 160 participants) plus 1,254 subjects from 6 global collaborators. The repertoires were released in a freely available public database intended as a resource for research on the immune response to SARS-CoV-2. Where available, HLA class I and class II types were taken from metadata supplied by the sample provider and were not determined by assay-based typing. The dataset comprised deeply sampled blood TCRbeta repertoires from subjects exposed to, actively infected with, or recovered from COVID-19. The material from the prospective study consisted of cDNA or gDNA derived from T cells, B-cell-depleted T cells, or PBMCs. Sample metadata almost always included a de-identified subject ID, COVID-19 status, age in years and sex. Here is what the overall study found, with its caveats: How much clinical and demographic metadata was included differed by source and by participant, and the metadata was provided uncurated.

Sequences SGHNT (CDR1) and YYREEE (CDR2) are obtained from the germline V gene (reference sequence). The germline V end is reduced by 4 bases and the J end by 5 bases; junction bases left unmatched: 18. The CDR3 holds 19 amino acids from the cysteine to the phenylalanine. Of the read, only the CDR3 DNA is kept; its 57 bases are in frame from base 1. In the prospective study, participants were roughly 18 to 90 years old, resided in around 25 geographic areas of the United States, and were enrolled through a virtual design. In the prospective study, participants were assigned to cohorts based on the clinical history participants reported in a screening survey and a study questionnaire. Exposed participants had been in contact, within 2 weeks of entering the study, with a person who had a PCR-confirmed or clinician-diagnosed case of COVID-19. In the prospective study, mobile phlebotomists collected whole blood, serum and a nasopharyngeal or oropharyngeal swab from each participant. Participants in the prospective study had the option to provide additional blood draws and questionnaires over an approximately 2-month period. Prospective study blood samples were shipped either frozen or at room temperature before DNA extraction.

The immunoSEQ Assay, a bias-controlled multiplex PCR, was used to amplify TCRbeta CDR3 regions from genomic DNA. The published analysis was carried out like this. Nucleated cell counts per sample were estimated from amplification of reference gene primers within the assay. To quantify the absolute abundance of each unique TCRbeta CDR3 rearrangement, sequence reads were collapsed and filtered. Productive Simpson clonality was computed per sample as the square root of Simpson's diversity index over productive rearrangements. TCRdb mirrors the immuneACCESS table, restricted to in-frame sequences. Some clones are absent from its copies; in checked studies, under half trace to an unresolved V gene, and the reason for the others is unknown. V, J and clone size were drawn from that table, and D and trimming were deduced from the DNA. The sample table records about 320,000 clones; approximately 81% of these occur just once. About 1.9% of the sample comes from the top ten.

Turning to this clone: The specificity of this receptor is unknown. The record has no base qualities; no much larger clone is one base away.

The receptor comes from a woman aged 25 to 45 who had been exposed to COVID-19. Sequenced material: PBMCs or T cells enriched from blood (not recorded which). Rearrangement joined TRBV5-4 to TRBJ2-5, with 12 bases in between that match TRBD1. Here the CDR3 is given as CASSLTRDRGLPVSETQYF. The DNA sequence reads TGTGCCAGCAGCCTGACTAGGGACAGGGGGCTCCCTGTGTCGGAGACCCAGTACTTC.